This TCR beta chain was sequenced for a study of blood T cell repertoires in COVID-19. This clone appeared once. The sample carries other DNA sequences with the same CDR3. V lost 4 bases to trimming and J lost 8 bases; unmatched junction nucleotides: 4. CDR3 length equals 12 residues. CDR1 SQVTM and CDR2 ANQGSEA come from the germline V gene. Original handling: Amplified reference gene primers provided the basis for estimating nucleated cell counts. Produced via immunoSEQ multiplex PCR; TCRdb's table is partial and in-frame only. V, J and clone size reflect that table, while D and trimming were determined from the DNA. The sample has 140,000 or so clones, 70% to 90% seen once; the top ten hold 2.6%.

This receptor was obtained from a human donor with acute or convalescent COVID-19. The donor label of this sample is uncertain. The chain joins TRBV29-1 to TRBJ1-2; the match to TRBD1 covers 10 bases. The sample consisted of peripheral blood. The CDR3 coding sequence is TGCAGCGTTGGACAGGGGGCAGGAGGCTACACCTTC. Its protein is CSVGQGAGGYTF.